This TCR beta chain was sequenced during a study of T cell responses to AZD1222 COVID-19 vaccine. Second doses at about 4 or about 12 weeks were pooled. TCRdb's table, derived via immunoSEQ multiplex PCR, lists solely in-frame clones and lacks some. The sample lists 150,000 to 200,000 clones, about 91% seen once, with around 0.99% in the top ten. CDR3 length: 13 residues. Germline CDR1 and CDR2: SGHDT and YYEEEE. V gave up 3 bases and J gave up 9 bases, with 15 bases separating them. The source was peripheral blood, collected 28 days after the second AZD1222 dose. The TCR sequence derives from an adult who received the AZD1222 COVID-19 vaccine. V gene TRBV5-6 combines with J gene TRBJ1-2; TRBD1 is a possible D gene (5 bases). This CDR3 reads CASSSGMGGSYTF. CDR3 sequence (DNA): TGTGCCAGCAGCTCCGGGATGGGGGGAAGCTACACCTTC.